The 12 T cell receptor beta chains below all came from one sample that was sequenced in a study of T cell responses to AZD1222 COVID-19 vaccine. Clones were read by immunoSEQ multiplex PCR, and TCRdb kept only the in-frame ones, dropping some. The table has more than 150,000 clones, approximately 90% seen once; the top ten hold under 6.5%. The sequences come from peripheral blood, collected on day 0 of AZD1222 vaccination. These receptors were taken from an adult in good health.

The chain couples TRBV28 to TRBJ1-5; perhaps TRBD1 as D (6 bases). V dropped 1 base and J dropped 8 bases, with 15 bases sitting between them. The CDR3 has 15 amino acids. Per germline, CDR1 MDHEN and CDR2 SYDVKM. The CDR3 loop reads CASSLYGGRGKPQHF. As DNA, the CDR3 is TGTGCCAGCAGTTTATATGGGGGCCGGGGAAAGCCCCAGCATTTT.

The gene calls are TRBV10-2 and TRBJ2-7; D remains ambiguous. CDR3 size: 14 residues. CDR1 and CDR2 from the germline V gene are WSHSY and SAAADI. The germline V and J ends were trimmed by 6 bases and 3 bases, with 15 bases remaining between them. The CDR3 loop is CASSRFPSGYEQYF. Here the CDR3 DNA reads TGCGCCAGCAGCAGGTTTCCCTCGGGCTACGAGCAGTACTTC.

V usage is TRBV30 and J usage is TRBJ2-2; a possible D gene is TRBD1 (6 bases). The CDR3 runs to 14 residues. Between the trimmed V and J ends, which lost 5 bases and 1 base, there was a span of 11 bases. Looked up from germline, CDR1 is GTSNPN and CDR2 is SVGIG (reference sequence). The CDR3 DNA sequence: TGTGCCTGGGGAGACAGGATGAACACCGGGGAGCTGTTTTTT. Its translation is CAWGDRMNTGELFF.

CDR3: CASADPNTGELFF. The CDR3 coding sequence is TGCGCCAGCGCAGACCCGAACACCGGGGAGCTGTTTTTT. The gene calls are TRBV5-1 and TRBJ2-2; no clear D. This CDR3 has 13 amino acids. With 7 bases removed from V and 0 bases from J, the gap between germline ends came to 7 bases. Germline V gene sequence: CDR1 SGHRS, CDR2 YFSETQ.

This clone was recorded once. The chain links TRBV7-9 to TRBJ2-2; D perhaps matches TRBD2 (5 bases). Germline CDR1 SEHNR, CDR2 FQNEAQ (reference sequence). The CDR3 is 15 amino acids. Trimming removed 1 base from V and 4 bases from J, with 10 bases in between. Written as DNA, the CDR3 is TGTGCCAGCAGCTTAGGGGGAGCGTTCACCGGGGAGCTGTTTTTT. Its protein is CASSLGGAFTGELFF.

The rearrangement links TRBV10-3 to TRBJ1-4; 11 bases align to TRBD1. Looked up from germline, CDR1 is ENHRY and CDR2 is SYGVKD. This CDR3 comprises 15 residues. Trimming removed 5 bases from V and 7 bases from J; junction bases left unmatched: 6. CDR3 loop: CAISISGTGGEKLFF. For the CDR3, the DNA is TGTGCCATCAGTATCTCCGGGACAGGGGGTGAAAAACTGTTTTTT.

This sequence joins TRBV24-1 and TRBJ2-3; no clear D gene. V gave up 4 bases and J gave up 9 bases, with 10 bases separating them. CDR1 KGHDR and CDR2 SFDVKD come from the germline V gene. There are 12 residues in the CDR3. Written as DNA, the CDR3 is TGTGCCACCAGTGAGGGTTGGGGAACGCAGTATTTT. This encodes CATSEGWGTQYF.

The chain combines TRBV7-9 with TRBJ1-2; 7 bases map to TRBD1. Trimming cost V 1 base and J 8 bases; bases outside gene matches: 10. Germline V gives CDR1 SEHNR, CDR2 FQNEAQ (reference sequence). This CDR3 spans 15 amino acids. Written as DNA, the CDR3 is TGTGCCAGCAGCTTAGAAGGGACAGCAGGCAGGGGCTACACCTTC. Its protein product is CASSLEGTAGRGYTF.

CDR3 residues: CAWSVGDSRNQPQHF. The CDR3 DNA sequence: TGTGCCTGGAGTGTAGGGGACAGCCGCAATCAGCCCCAGCATTTT. The chain combines TRBV30 with TRBJ1-5; 7 nucleotides line up with TRBD1. Germline values: CDR1 GTSNPN, CDR2 SVGIG (reference sequence). V dropped 0 bases and J dropped 2; count of bases not matched to a gene: 4. This CDR3 is 15 amino acids long.

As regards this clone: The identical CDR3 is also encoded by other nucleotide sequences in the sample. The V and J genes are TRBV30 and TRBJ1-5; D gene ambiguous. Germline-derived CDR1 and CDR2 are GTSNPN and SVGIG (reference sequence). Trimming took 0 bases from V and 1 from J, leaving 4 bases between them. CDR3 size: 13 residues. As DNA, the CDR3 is TGTGCCTGGAGTGTACGGAGCAATCAGCCCCAGCATTTT. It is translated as CAWSVRSNQPQHF.

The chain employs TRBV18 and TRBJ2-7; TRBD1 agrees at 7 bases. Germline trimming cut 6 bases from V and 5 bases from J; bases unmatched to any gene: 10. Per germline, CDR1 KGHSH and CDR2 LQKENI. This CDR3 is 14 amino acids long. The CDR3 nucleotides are TGTGCCAGCTCCACCGGGACAGTCAGGGACGAGCAGTACTTC. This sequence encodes CASSTGTVRDEQYF.

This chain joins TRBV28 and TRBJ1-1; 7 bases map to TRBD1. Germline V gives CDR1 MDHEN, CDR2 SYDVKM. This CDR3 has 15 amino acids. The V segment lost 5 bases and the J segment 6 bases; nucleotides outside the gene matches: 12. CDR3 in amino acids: CASSTRTGRAAEAFF. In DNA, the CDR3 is TGTGCCAGCAGTACGCGGACAGGTCGGGCCGCTGAAGCTTTCTTT. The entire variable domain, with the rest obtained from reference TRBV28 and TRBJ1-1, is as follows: DVKVTQSSRYLVKRTGEKVFLECVQDMDHENMFWYRQDPGLGLRLIYFSYDVKMKEKGDIPEGYSVSREKKERFSLILESASTNQTSMYLCASSTRTGRAAEAFFGQGTRLTVV.